The source of this T cell receptor (beta chain) is a study of cytotoxic CD8 clonotypes in ibrutinib-treated CLL. General study results and limits: Progressing and sustained-remission patients had different sampling times. Private clonotypes, not public ones, expanded at ibrutinib response.

The germline V gene encodes CDR1 DFQATT and CDR2 SNEGSKA (reference sequence). The ends were cut back, 5 bases at V and 9 bases at J, with 8 bases in the middle. The CDR3 runs 10 residues. Method: immunoSEQ multiplex PCR; TCRdb's copy keeps in-frame clones and lacks some. The repertoire holds roughly 250,000 clones, with roughly 74% as singletons. On this clone: No antigen is known for it.

The source material was PBMCs, sampled after 24 months of ibrutinib treatment. J is TRBJ2-1 and V is TRBV20-1; D uncertain. The sequence was collected from a human donor with chronic lymphocytic leukemia. The CDR3 bases are TGCAGTGCTTTAAGAGGTGAGCAGTTCTTC. Amino acid sequence: CSALRGEQFF.